This TCR beta chain was recovered during a study of cytomegalovirus exposure and HLA in healthy donors. The study's findings and limits: The classifier, whose performance was assessed in both the original and validation cohorts, reportedly diagnosed cytomegalovirus status with high specificity and sensitivity.

Remarks on this clone: Its antigen is not identified.

Generated by immunoSEQ multiplex PCR, the TCRdb table keeps only in-frame clones and is missing some. The table lists roughly 65,000 clones, more than 85% of them singletons. Sequenced sample: PBMCs. The sequence came from a man aged 18-30 years in good health and CMV-seropositive.

The CDR3 spells CAWSVSSTYTEAFF. DNA for the CDR3: TGTGCCTGGAGTGTATCCAGTACCTACACTGAAGCTTTCTTT. This chain joins TRBV30 and TRBJ1-1; D not certain. Trimming left V 0 bases short and J 3 bases short, with 11 bases between. Germline V gene data show CDR1 as GTSNPN and CDR2 as SVGIG (reference sequence). This CDR3 contains 14 residues.